These 13 T cell receptor beta chains came from one sample sequenced in a study of shared clonotypes between healthy human individuals. Sequencing used immunoSEQ multiplex PCR; TCRdb keeps in-frame clones, though not all of them. In the table there are hundreds of thousands of clones, 73% of which are singletons. Sequencing input: memory CD4+ T cells sorted from blood. As to subset: CD45RA-negative fraction. These receptors were collected from a woman in her 30s in good health.

The chain carries TRBV6-1 and TRBJ2-5; TRBD2 aligns across 16 bases. V shed 7 bases and J 5 bases; nucleotides not matched to a gene: 4. This CDR3 contains 15 residues. Germline V gene sequence: CDR1 MNHNS, CDR2 SASEGT. The CDR3 DNA is TGTGCCAGCACCGGGACTAGCGGGAGGGCCGAGACCCAGTACTTC. Translation gives CASTGTSGRAETQYF.

The rearrangement uses TRBV6-1 and TRBJ1-4, with a tentative D call TRBD1 (5 bases). CDR3 size: 14 residues. Germline CDR1 reads MNHNS; CDR2 reads SASEGT. The ends were cut back, 7 bases at V and 4 bases at J, with 13 bases in the middle. The CDR3 region is CASIRGHINEKLFF. Written as DNA, the CDR3 is TGTGCCAGCATCCGCGGACACATTAATGAAAAACTGTTTTTT.

This chain's CDR3 is CASSITGTETQYF. The CDR3 DNA is TGTGCCAGTAGTATCACGGGAACGGAGACCCAGTACTTC. This chain connects TRBV19 to TRBJ2-5, with D possibly matching TRBD2 (5 bases). The CDR3 sequence is 13 residues long. V lost 3 bases and J lost 5, with 10 bases in between. The germline V gene encodes CDR1 LNHDA and CDR2 SQIVND (reference sequence).

This sequence joins TRBV30 and TRBJ1-2; D is uncertain. V dropped 2 bases and J dropped 7 bases, with 8 bases sitting between them. The CDR3 extends over 11 amino acids. The germline V gene has CDR1 GTSNPN and CDR2 SVGIG (reference sequence). The CDR3 protein is CAWSIGVGYTF. The CDR3 DNA is TGTGCCTGGAGTATCGGGGTTGGCTACACCTTC.

This rearrangement joins TRBV15 to TRBJ2-1; 9 bases are a match to TRBD1. Looked up from germline, CDR1 is LNHNV and CDR2 is YYDKDF (reference sequence). This CDR3 is built from 15 residues. Germline trimming cut 1 base from V and 4 bases from J; bases unmatched to any gene: 2. CDR3 protein: CATSRGTGVYNEQFF. CDR3 bases: TGTGCCACCAGCAGAGGGACAGGGGTATACAATGAGCAGTTCTTC. Full variable domain (outside the CDR3, taken from reference TRBV15 and TRBJ2-1): DAMVIQNPRYQVTQFGKPVTLSCSQTLNHNVMYWYQQKSSQAPKLLFHYYDKDFNNEADTPDNFQSRRPNTSFCFLDIRSPGLGDTAMYLCATSRGTGVYNEQFFGPGTRLTVL.

As DNA, the CDR3 is TGTGCCAGCAGAAGGACTATAGCGGGAGGTAATGAGCAGTTCTTC. Protein sequence: CASRRTIAGGNEQFF. The chain couples TRBV14 to TRBJ2-1; 10 bases fit TRBD2. The germline V gene has CDR1 SGHDN and CDR2 FVKESK. The junction had 9 bases not matched to a gene; V was cut back by 6 bases and J by 7 bases. The CDR3 has 15 amino acids.

Concerning this clone itself: Other DNA sequences in the same sample also yield this CDR3. The V gene is TRBV6-5, the J gene TRBJ2-1, with D hard to call. The CDR3 spans 11 residues. CDR1 is MNHEY and CDR2 is SVGAGI in the germline V gene. With 6 bases removed from V and 4 bases from J, the gap between germline ends came to 4 bases. The CDR3 here is CASRGYNEQFF. CDR3 in DNA: TGTGCCAGCAGGGGATACAATGAGCAGTTCTTC.

This clone was observed a single time. The chain has TRBV27 and TRBJ1-4; D is uncertain. V was clipped by 2 bases and J by 8 bases, with 12 bases between them. Germline V gene sequence: CDR1 MNHEY, CDR2 SMNVEV (reference sequence). The CDR3 sequence is 14 residues long. The CDR3 nucleotides are TGTGCCAGCAGTTTACCCCGACAAGGCGAAAAACTGTTTTTT. It encodes CASSLPRQGEKLFF.

The chain links TRBV19 to TRBJ1-1, with D unresolved. V lost 7 bases, J lost 0 bases, and 15 bases lay in between. Germline V gene lookup returns CDR1 LNHDA and CDR2 SQIVND (reference sequence). This CDR3 region has 15 residues. The CDR3 reads CASNPGEFLNTEAFF. Here the CDR3 DNA reads TGTGCCAGTAACCCGGGTGAGTTTTTGAACACTGAAGCTTTCTTT. Variable domain in full (rest from reference TRBV19 and TRBJ1-1): DGGITQSPKYLFRKEGQNVTLSCEQNLNHDAMYWYRQDPGQGLRLIYYSQIVNDFQKGDIAEGYSVSREKKESFPLTVTSAQKNPTAFYLCASNPGEFLNTEAFFGQGTRLTVV.

The chain recombines TRBV5-4 with TRBJ2-7; 8 bases align to TRBD1. Trimming at V came to 2 bases and at J to 3 bases, leaving 4 bases not matched to a gene. The CDR3 is 14 amino acids. Germline assignment: CDR1 SGHNT and CDR2 YYREEE (reference sequence). The CDR3 sequence is CASSFSTGGYEQYF. In DNA, the CDR3 is TGTGCCAGCAGCTTTAGTACAGGGGGCTACGAGCAGTACTTC.

The genes are TRBV9 and TRBJ2-3; D unclear. CDR1 and CDR2 from the germline V gene are SGDLS and YYNGEE. CDR3 length equals 16 residues. Trimming took off 0 bases at V and 0 bases at J, with 11 bases between the two ends. CDR3 sequence: CASSVDVAVSTDTQYF. CDR3 sequence (DNA): TGTGCCAGCAGCGTAGATGTAGCAGTGAGCACAGATACGCAGTATTTT. Looking up the rest from reference TRBV9 and TRBJ2-3 gives the full variable domain: DSGVTQTPKHLITATGQRVTLRCSPRSGDLSVYWYQQSLDQGLQFLIQYYNGEERAKGNILERFSAQQFPDLHSELNLSSLELGDSALYFCASSVDVAVSTDTQYFGPGTRLTVL.

This clone came up many times. The V gene is TRBV20-1, the J gene TRBJ2-5; maybe TRBD2 (5 bases). The CDR3 has 11 residues. Germline V lookup: CDR1 DFQATT, CDR2 SNEGSKA (reference sequence). The CDR3 is CSTPAGETQYF. The DNA for the CDR3 is TGCAGCACCCCGGCGGGAGAGACCCAGTACTTC.

V gene TRBV19 combines with J gene TRBJ1-2; D uncertain. Germline CDR1 is LNHDA and CDR2 is SQIVND (reference sequence). The CDR3 totals 12 residues. V was trimmed by 6 bases and J by 8 bases, leaving 13 bases between them. DNA of the CDR3: TGTGCCAGTAGCCCCCCGGGGTCCGGCTACACCTTC. Its protein is CASSPPGSGYTF.